Sequencing of this T cell receptor (beta chain) was carried out in a study of blood T cell repertoires in COVID-19. Study overall: The United States, Italy and Spain supplied acute and convalescent COVID-19 samples.

In the authors' methods: Reference gene primer amplification gave nucleated cell count estimates. Sequencing used immunoSEQ multiplex PCR; TCRdb keeps in-frame clones, though not all of them. Clonal size and the V and J genes are those of that table, whereas D and trimming came from the DNA. This table has fewer than 200,000 clones, more than 75% appearing once. The CDR3 length is 14 residues. Germline CDR1 reads SEHNR; CDR2 reads FQNEAQ (reference sequence). J lost 3 bases, V lost 5 bases, and 4 bases had no gene match. The specimen sequenced was peripheral blood. The TCR originated in a woman of 80 years or more with COVID-19, enrolled during active disease. The gene calls are TRBV7-9 and TRBJ1-2; TRBD1 matches 9 bases. In DNA, the CDR3 is TGTGCCAGCAGCACCCGGACAGGGGACTATGGCTACACCTTC. Amino acids: CASSTRTGDYGYTF.